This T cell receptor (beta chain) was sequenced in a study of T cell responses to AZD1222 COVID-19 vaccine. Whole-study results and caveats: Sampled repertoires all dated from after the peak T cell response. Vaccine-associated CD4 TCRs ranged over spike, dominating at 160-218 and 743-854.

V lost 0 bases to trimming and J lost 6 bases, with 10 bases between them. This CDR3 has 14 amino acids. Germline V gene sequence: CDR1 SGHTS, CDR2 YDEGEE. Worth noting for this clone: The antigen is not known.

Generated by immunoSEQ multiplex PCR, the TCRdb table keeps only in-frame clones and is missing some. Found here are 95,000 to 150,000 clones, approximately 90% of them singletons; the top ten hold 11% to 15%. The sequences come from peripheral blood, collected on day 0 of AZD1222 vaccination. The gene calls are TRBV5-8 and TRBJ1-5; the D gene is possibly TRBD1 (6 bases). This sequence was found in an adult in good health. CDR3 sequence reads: CASSLGGGGQPQHF. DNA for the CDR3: TGTGCCAGCAGCTTGGGGGGAGGGGGTCAGCCCCAGCATTTT.